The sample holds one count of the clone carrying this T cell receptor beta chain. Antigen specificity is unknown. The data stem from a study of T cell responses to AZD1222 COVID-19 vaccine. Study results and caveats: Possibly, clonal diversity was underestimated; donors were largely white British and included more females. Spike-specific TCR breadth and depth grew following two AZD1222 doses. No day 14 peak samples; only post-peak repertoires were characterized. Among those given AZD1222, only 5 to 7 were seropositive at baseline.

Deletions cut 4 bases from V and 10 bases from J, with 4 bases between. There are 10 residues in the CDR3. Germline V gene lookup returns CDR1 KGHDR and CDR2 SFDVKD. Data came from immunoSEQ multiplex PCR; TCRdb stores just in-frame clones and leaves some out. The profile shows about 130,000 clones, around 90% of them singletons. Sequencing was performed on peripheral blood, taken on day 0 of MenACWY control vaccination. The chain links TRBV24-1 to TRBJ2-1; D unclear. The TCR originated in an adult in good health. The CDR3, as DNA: TGTGCCACCAGTGAAAGGGAGCAGTTCTTC. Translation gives CATSEREQFF.